Below are 8 T cell receptor beta chains sequenced from a single sample in a study of blood T cells in healthy people across ages. PCR was performed a second time for about 7 to 11 cycles using a sample-barcoded 5' primer and a J-beta primer mix. MiXCR, applied by TCRdb to the 5' RACE reads, yields one record per CDR3 protein. This table has 1.5 million to 2 million distinct CDR3 sequences, about 50% appearing once. Sequencing was performed on blood. All receptors derive from a woman between 35 and 50 years old in good health.

There are a few counts of this clonotype. V usage is TRBV6-2 or TRBV6-3 and J usage is TRBJ2-3, with TRBD1 matching 8 bases. The ends lost 5 bases at V and 1 base at J; junction bases unmatched: 5. The germline gives CDR1 MNHEY, CDR2 SVGEGT. The CDR3 totals 15 residues. CDR3 in DNA: TGTGCCAGCAGTGGGCAGGGGGCACGCACAGATACGCAGTATTTT. It codes for CASSGQGARTDTQYF.

This clonotype showed up just a few times. The chain carries TRBV20-1 and TRBJ2-6; 7 bases line up with TRBD1. CDR1 is DFQATT, CDR2 SNEGSKA, per germline (reference sequence). Trimming removed 6 bases from V and 0 bases from J; junction bases left unmatched: 11. The CDR3 extends over 17 amino acids. The CDR3 coding sequence is TGCAGTGCCGATCCGGGACAGTTTAGCTCTGGGGCCAACGTCCTGACTTTC. Its translation is CSADPGQFSSGANVLTF.

This clonotype was counted a single time. The chain employs TRBV5-6 and TRBJ2-7; D is possibly TRBD1 or TRBD2 (5 bases each). CDR1 and CDR2 (germline): SGHDT, YYEEEE. The CDR3 is 15 residues long. V was clipped by 4 bases and J by 3 bases, with 17 bases between them. CDR3 loop: CASSRAGTEYYEQYF. In DNA form, the CDR3 reads TGTGCCAGCAGCCGCGCCGGGACGGAATACTACGAGCAGTACTTC.

The sample holds a few counts of this clonotype. The V and J genes are TRBV4-3 and TRBJ2-6; D gene unclear. CDR3 size: 14 residues. Germline CDR1 LGHNA, CDR2 YSLEER. V lost 0 bases and J lost 4, with 4 bases in between. The CDR3 region has the DNA TGCGCCAGCAGCCAAGAGAGGGGGGCCAACGTCCTGACTTTC. Protein: CASSQERGANVLTF.

The chain links TRBV6-1 to TRBJ2-7; D gene uncertain. CDR3 length equals 14 residues. Trimming pared 6 bases from V and 1 base from J, leaving 13 bases between. The germline V gene encodes CDR1 MNHNS and CDR2 SASEGT. The CDR3 spells CASSFSMESYEQYF. The CDR3 bases are TGTGCCAGCAGCTTCAGTATGGAATCCTACGAGCAGTACTTC.

The V call is TRBV12-3 or TRBV12-4, the J call TRBJ2-3, with TRBD1 matching 7 bases. This CDR3 is 17 amino acids long. V shed 6 bases, J shed 3 bases, and the junction held 15 bases outside the gene matches. The CDR3 spells CASSSRQGRSRTDTQYF. CDR3 bases: TGTGCCAGCAGCTCACGACAGGGTAGATCGAGAACAGATACGCAGTATTTT.

The sample holds a few counts of this clonotype. The chain carries TRBV27 and TRBJ1-2; possibly TRBD1 for D (5 bases). The V end lost 7 bases, the J end lost 5 bases, and 17 bases lay between the germline ends. The CDR3 totals 14 residues. Germline V gene data show CDR1 as MNHEY and CDR2 as SMNVEV (reference sequence). As DNA, the CDR3 is TGTGCCAGCAAACTGACAGTTTCGGGATATGGCTACACCTTC. Protein product: CASKLTVSGYGYTF.

The V and J genes are TRBV7-9 and TRBJ2-6; D gene unclear. Deletions cut 6 bases from V and 1 base from J, with 10 bases between. The CDR3 extends over 15 amino acids. Germline V gives CDR1 SEHNR, CDR2 FQNEAQ (reference sequence). DNA of the CDR3: TGTGCCAGCAGACCTCTGAAATCTGGGGCCAACGTCCTGACTTTC. As protein: CASRPLKSGANVLTF.